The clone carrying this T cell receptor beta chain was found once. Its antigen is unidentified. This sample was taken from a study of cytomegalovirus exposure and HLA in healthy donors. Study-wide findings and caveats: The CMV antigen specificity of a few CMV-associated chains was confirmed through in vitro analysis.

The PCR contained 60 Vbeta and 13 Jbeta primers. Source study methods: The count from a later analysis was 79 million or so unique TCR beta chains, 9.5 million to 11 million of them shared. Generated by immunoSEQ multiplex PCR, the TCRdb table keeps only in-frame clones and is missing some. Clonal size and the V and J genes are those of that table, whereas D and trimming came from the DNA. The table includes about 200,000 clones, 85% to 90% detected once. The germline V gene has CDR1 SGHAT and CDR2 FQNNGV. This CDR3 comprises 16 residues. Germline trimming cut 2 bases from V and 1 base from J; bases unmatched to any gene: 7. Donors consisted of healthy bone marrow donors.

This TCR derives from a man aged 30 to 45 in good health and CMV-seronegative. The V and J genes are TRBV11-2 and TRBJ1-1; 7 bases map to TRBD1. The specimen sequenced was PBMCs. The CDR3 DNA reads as TGTGCCAGCAGCTTAACCACAGGGGCTTGGAACACTGAAGCTTTCTTT. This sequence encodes CASSLTTGAWNTEAFF.